A single sample gave rise to the 3 T cell receptor beta chains below, sequenced in a study of identifying expanded T cells in peripheral blood. Produced via immunoSEQ multiplex PCR; TCRdb's table is partial and in-frame only. Here the sample spans around 120,000 clones, around 84% being singletons. Material: blood. The receptors here all came from a person between 18 and 75 years old in good health.

J is TRBJ1-5 and V is TRBV7-2; D remains ambiguous. Germline assignment: CDR1 SGHTA and CDR2 FQGNSA. The CDR3 length is 15 residues. V lost 7 bases and J lost 4, with 17 bases in between. CDR3 loop: CASTQRFGPNQPQHF. CDR3 DNA: TGTGCCAGCACCCAACGGTTCGGCCCTAATCAGCCCCAGCATTTT.

The genes are TRBV9 and TRBJ1-4, with no clear D. Per germline, CDR1 SGDLS and CDR2 YYNGEE. The CDR3 contains 17 residues. Trimming shortened V by 0 bases and J by 3 bases, and 15 bases separated the two germline ends. The CDR3 sequence is CASSVGLRGVANEKLFF. The CDR3 DNA sequence: TGTGCCAGCAGCGTAGGCTTGAGAGGAGTAGCTAATGAAAAACTGTTTTTT.

The chain couples TRBV7-2 to TRBJ1-1, with TRBD1 as a possible D gene (5 bases). V was pared by 3 bases and J by 1 base, with 12 bases between. CDR3 length: 15 amino acids. Germline CDR1 and CDR2: SGHTA and FQGNSA. The CDR3 is CASSLSPGQNTEAFF. In DNA form, the CDR3 reads TGTGCCAGCAGCTTGTCACCCGGACAGAACACTGAAGCTTTCTTT.